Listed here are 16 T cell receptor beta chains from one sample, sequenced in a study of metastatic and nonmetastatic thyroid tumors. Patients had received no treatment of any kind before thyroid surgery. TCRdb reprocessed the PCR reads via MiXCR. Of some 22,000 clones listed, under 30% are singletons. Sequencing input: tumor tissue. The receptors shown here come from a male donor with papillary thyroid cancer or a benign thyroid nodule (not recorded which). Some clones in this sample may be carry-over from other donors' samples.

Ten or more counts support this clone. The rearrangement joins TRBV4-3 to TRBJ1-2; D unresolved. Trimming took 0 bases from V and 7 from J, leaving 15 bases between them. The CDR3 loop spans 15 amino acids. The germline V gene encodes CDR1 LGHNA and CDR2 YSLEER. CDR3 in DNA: TGCGCCAGCAGCCAAGAAAACGGACCCGAAAGTGGCTACACCTTC. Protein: CASSQENGPESGYTF.

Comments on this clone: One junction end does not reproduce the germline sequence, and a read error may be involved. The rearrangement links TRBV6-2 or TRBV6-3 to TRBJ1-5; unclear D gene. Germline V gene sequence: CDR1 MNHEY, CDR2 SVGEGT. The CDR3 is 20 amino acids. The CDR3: CANSYSERAPPRGSNQPQHF. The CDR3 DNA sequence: TGTGCCAACAGTTACTCCGAGCGGGCACCACCGCGGGGTAGTAATCAGCCCCAGCATTTT.

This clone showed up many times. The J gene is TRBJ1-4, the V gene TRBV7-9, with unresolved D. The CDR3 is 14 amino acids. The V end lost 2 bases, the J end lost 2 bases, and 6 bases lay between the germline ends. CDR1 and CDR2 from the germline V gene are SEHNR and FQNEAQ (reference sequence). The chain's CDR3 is CASSLSGTNEKLFF. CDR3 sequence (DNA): TGTGCCAGCAGCTTAAGCGGGACTAATGAAAAACTGTTTTTT.

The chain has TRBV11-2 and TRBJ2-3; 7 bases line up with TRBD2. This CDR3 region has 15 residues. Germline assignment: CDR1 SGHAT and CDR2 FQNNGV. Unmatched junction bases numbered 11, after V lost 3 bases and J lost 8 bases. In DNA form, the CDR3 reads TGTGCCAGCAGCTTTGGCGGGGGAGACGGCGGTACGCAGTATTTT. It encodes CASSFGGGDGGTQYF.

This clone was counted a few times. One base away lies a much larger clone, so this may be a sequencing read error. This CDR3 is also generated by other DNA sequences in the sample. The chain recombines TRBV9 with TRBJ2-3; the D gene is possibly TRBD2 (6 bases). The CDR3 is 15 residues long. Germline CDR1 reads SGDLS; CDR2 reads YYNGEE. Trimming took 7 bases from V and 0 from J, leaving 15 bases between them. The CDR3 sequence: CASGSGGASTDTQYF. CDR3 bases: TGTGCCAGCGGCTCCGGGGGTGCAAGCACAGATACGCAGTATTTT. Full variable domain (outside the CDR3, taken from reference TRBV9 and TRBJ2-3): DSGVTQTPKHLITATGQRVTLRCSPRSGDLSVYWYQQSLDQGLQFLIQYYNGEERAKGNILERFSAQQFPDLHSELNLSSLELGDSALYFCASGSGGASTDTQYFGPGTRLTVL.

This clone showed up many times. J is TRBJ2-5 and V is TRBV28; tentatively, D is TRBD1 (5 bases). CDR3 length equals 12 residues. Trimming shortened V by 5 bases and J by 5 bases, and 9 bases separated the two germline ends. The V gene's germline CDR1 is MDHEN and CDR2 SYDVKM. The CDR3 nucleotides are TGTGCCAGCAGTGAAAGGGGTGAGACCCAGTACTTC. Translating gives CASSERGETQYF.

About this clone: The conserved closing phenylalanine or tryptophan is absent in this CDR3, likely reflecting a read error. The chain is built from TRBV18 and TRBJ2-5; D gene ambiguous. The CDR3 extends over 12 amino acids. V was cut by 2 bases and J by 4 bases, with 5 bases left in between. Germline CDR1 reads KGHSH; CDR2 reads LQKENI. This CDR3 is CASSPGLETQYL. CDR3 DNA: TGTGCCAGCTCACCAGGGCTAGAGACCCAGTACTTA.

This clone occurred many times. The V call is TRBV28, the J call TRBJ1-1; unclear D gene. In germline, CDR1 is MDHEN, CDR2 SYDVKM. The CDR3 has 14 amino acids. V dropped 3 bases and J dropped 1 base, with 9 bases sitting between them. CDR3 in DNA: TGTGCCAGCAGTTTGCGACGGACGAACACTGAAGCTTTCTTT. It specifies CASSLRRTNTEAFF.

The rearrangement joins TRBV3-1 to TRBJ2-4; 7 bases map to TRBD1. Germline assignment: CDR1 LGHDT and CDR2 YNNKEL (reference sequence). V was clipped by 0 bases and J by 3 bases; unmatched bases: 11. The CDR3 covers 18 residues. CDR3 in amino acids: CASSQDPLWQGDKNIQYF. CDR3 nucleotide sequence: TGTGCCAGCAGCCAAGATCCCCTCTGGCAGGGGGACAAAAACATTCAGTACTTC. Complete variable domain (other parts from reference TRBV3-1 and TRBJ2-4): DTAVSQTPKYLVTQMGNDKSIKCEQNLGHDTMYWYKQDSKKFLKIMFSYNNKELIINETVPNRFSPKSPDKAHLNLHINSLELGDSAVYFCASSQDPLWQGDKNIQYFGAGTRLSVL.

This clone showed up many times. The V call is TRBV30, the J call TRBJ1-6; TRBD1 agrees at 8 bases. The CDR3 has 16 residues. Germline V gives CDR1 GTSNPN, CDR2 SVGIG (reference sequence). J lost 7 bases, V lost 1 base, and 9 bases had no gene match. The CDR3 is CAWSDNRQGRNSPLHF. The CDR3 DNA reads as TGTGCCTGGAGTGATAATAGACAGGGGCGGAATTCACCCCTCCACTTT.

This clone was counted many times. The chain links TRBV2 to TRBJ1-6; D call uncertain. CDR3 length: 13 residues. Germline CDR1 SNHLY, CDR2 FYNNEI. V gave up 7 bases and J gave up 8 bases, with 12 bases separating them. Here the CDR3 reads CASTMADYSPLHF. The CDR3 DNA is TGTGCCAGCACCATGGCGGACTATTCACCCCTCCACTTT.

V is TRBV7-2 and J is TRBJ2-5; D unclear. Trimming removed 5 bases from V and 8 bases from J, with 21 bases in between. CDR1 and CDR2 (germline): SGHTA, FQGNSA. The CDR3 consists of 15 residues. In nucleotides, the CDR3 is TGTGCCAGCAGCCCCTCCCTCTTGGGTTTGGGAACCCAGTACTTC. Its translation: CASSPSLLGLGTQYF.

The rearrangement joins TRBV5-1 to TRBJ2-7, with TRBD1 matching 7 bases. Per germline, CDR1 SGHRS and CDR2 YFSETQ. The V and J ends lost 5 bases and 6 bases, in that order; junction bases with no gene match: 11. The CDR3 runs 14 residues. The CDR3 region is CASSRDSSVSEQYF. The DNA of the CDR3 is TGCGCCAGCAGTCGGGACAGCTCGGTCTCCGAGCAGTACTTC.

The chain's CDR3 is CASSSPRYTQYF. The CDR3 DNA sequence: TGTGCCAGCAGTTCCCCGAGGTATACCCAGTACTTC. The chain employs TRBV6-2 or TRBV6-3 and TRBJ2-5; D not certain. Per germline, CDR1 MNHEY and CDR2 SVGEGT. This CDR3 has 12 amino acids. V was clipped by 4 bases and J by 8 bases, with 11 bases between them.

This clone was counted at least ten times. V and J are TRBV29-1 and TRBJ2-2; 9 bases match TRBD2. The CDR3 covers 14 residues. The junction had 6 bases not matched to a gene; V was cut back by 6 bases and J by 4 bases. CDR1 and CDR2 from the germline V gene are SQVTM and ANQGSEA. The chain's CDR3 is CSVKREDITGELFF. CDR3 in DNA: TGCAGCGTGAAGCGGGAGGATATCACCGGGGAGCTGTTTTTT.

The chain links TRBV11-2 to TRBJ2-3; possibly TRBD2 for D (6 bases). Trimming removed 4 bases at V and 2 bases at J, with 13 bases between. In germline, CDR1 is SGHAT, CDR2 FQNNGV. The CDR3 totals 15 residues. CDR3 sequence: CASSWDLRNTDTQYF. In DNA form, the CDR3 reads TGTGCCAGCAGCTGGGACTTGAGGAACACAGATACGCAGTATTTT.